Listed below are T cell receptor beta chains from one sample, sequenced in a study of T cell repertoires in cytomegalovirus infection. TCRdb reanalysed the reads using MiXCR and keeps one entry per CDR3 protein. Here the sample spans approximately 990,000 distinct CDR3 sequences, 30% to 40% being singletons. Their cognate antigens are unknown. This sample comprised cultured CD8+ T cells from PBMCs, obtained from culture after CMV antigen stimulation. The source is a human donor in good health (CMV status not recorded). Some clones in this sample may be carry-over from other donors' samples. Each CDR3 is given with its conserved first and last residue. D genes are given only for firm matches. Clone sizes are given selectively: once, few, many, or a class where the clone is expanded.

V gene: TRBV9; J gene: TRBJ2-7; clone size: .; D gene: .; CDR3 DNA: TGTGCCAGCAGCGTAGAAGGACAGCCCCTTCCCTACGAGCAGTACTTC; CDR3 protein: CASSVEGQPLPYEQYF
V gene: TRBV6-1; J gene: TRBJ1-5; clone size: .; D gene: TRBD1; CDR3 DNA: TGTGCCAGCAGTGAATTTAGGACAGGGAAGTATCAGCCCCAGCATTTT; CDR3 protein: CASSEFRTGKYQPQHF
V gene: TRBV5-1; J gene: TRBJ2-7; clone size: .; D gene: .; CDR3 DNA: TGCGCCAGCATGGGGGCGATTTATCACGAGCAGTACTTC; CDR3 protein: CASMGAIYHEQYF
V gene: TRBV29-1; J gene: TRBJ2-3; clone size: .; D gene: .; CDR3 DNA: TGCAGCGCCTGGCGGGTAATTGAAGATACGCAGTATTTT; CDR3 protein: CSAWRVIEDTQYF
V gene: TRBV6-5; J gene: TRBJ1-2; clone size: .; D gene: .; CDR3 DNA: TGTGCCAGCAGTTACGGGGGGCTGGAAGGCTACACCTTC; CDR3 protein: CASSYGGLEGYTF
V gene: TRBV2; J gene: TRBJ2-7; clone size: .; D gene: .; CDR3 DNA: TGTGCCAGCAGTGAGACAACCTACGAGCAGTACTTC; CDR3 protein: CASSETTYEQYF
V gene: TRBV10-2; J gene: TRBJ2-1; clone size: few; D gene: .; CDR3 DNA: TGCGCCAGCAGGAGAGCGTCGGAGTCCTACAATGAGCAGTTCTTC; CDR3 protein: CASRRASESYNEQFF
V gene: TRBV29-1; J gene: TRBJ2-2; clone size: .; D gene: .; CDR3 DNA: TGCAGCGTTGATTCCCGGGGGAACACCGGGGAGCTGTTTTTT; CDR3 protein: CSVDSRGNTGELFF
V gene: TRBV5-5; J gene: TRBJ1-5; clone size: .; D gene: .; CDR3 DNA: TGTGCCAGCAGCTTGGCAGGGACCAACAATCAGCCCCAGCATTTT; CDR3 protein: CASSLAGTNNQPQHF
V gene: TRBV7-6; J gene: TRBJ2-1; clone size: .; D gene: TRBD2; CDR3 DNA: TGTGCCAGCAGCTTGCTAGGACTAGCGGGGGCCAAATACAATGAGCAGTTCTTC; CDR3 protein: CASSLLGLAGAKYNEQFF
V gene: TRBV11-1; J gene: TRBJ1-2; clone size: few; D gene: .; CDR3 DNA: TGTGCCACCTTCGGGACGGATGGCTACACCTTC; CDR3 protein: CATFGTDGYTF
V gene: TRBV29-1; J gene: TRBJ1-1; clone size: few; D gene: .; CDR3 DNA: TGCAGCGTGTATCGGGTGGGGAACACTGAAGCTTTCTTT; CDR3 protein: CSVYRVGNTEAFF
V gene: TRBV6-6; J gene: TRBJ2-5; clone size: .; D gene: .; CDR3 DNA: TGTGTCAGCAGCTACAAAATTGGGGAGACCCAGTACTTC; CDR3 protein: CVSSYKIGETQYF
V gene: TRBV6-2/TRBV6-3; J gene: TRBJ1-1; clone size: few; D gene: .; CDR3 DNA: TGTGCCAGCAGCACATTCTACACAGGGAAGGACACTGAAGCTTTCTTT; CDR3 protein: CASSTFYTGKDTEAFF
V gene: TRBV5-5; J gene: TRBJ2-7; clone size: few; D gene: .; CDR3 DNA: TGTGCCAGCAGCTGGGCGCAGGGGGGCTCCTACGAGCAGTACTTC; CDR3 protein: CASSWAQGGSYEQYF
V gene: TRBV4-3; J gene: TRBJ2-5; clone size: .; D gene: .; CDR3 DNA: TGCGCCAGCAGCCAAGATCGCCGGAACCAAGAGACCCAGTACTTC; CDR3 protein: CASSQDRRNQETQYF
V gene: TRBV19; J gene: TRBJ2-2; clone size: many; D gene: .; CDR3 DNA: TGTGCCAGCAGTTGGGGGAACACCGGGGAGCTGTTTTTT; CDR3 protein: CASSWGNTGELFF
V gene: TRBV20-1; J gene: TRBJ1-5; clone size: .; D gene: .; CDR3 DNA: TGCAGTGCTAGTGACTCTCTCCAGCCCCAGCATTTT; CDR3 protein: CSASDSLQPQHF